This TCR beta chain emerged from a study of blood T cell repertoires in COVID-19. Study-level background: Acute and convalescent COVID-19 specimens originated in the United States, Italy and Spain. T cells, B-cell-depleted T cells, or PBMCs supplied cDNA or gDNA.

The V segment lost 5 bases and the J segment 2 bases; nucleotides outside the gene matches: 3. The CDR3 sequence is 14 residues long. Germline assignment: CDR1 SEHNR and CDR2 FQNEAQ (reference sequence). The protocol was immunoSEQ multiplex PCR, while the TCRdb copy is restricted to in-frame clones and leaves out a portion. The sample contains under 300,000 clones, approximately 88% of which appear only once. The participants were between roughly 18 and 100 years old and came from 20 to 30 US areas. Participant reports of clinical history set cohort assignment. This clonotype was obtained from a woman in her 40s who had recovered from COVID-19. Sequencing used PBMCs or T cells enriched from blood (not recorded which). The chain joins TRBV7-9 to TRBJ2-7; 10 nucleotides agree with TRBD2. In DNA, the CDR3 is TGTGCCAGCAGCACTAGCGGGGTCCCCTACGAGCAGTACTTC. The encoded protein is CASSTSGVPYEQYF. The entire variable domain, with the rest obtained from reference TRBV7-9 and TRBJ2-7, is as follows: DTGVSQNPRHKITKRGQNVTFRCDPISEHNRLYWYRQTLGQGPEFLTYFQNEAQLEKSRLLSDRFSAERPKGSFSTLEIQRTEQGDSAMYLCASSTSGVPYEQYFGPGTRLTVT.